This paragraph covers one T cell receptor (beta chain) sequence. Its specificity is not known. It was template switching that added a universal primer site, and there were unique molecular identifiers on the cDNA. TCRdb called the 5' RACE reads again in MiXCR, with one record for every CDR3 protein. In the table there are about 390,000 distinct CDR3 sequences, 7% to 9.5% of which are singletons. The length of the CDR3 is 14 residues. V was pared by 4 bases and J by 5 bases, with 13 bases between. CDR1 is SGHRS, CDR2 YFSETQ, per germline. The record originates from a study of identical twins. Broader study findings: Modeled out-of-frame TCR alpha sharing in monozygotic twins fell below observed levels. Part of the zero-insertion signal could reflect confounding by invariant MAIT and iNKT cells.

This receptor was identified in a woman in her fifties or sixties in good health. Sequenced sample: naive T cells sorted from blood. The V and J genes are TRBV5-1 and TRBJ2-1; unclear D gene. CDR3 sequence (DNA): TGCGCCAGCAGCCAGGCCCGAACAGACAATGAGCAGTTCTTC. Protein: CASSQARTDNEQFF.